The rows below give T cell receptor beta chains drawn from one sample of a study of Ad26.COV2.S vaccination and SARS-CoV-2 variants. Clones were read by immunoSEQ multiplex PCR, and TCRdb kept only the in-frame ones, dropping some. The sample carries approximately 400,000 clones, roughly 94% recorded once. Sequenced material: peripheral blood, taken after recovery from COVID-19. Receptors were obtained from a human donor who had recovered from COVID-19. The CDR3 runs from the conserved cysteine through the conserved F or W. A D gene is named only where the DNA matches it firmly. Size tells how often a clone was seen (once, few, many) or the class of an expanded clone, and some rows leave it out.

V	J	size	D	DNA	CDR3
TRBV6-5	TRBJ1-3	once	TRBD1	TGTGCCAGCAGTCGGGAGGACAGGGGCTCGGCCATATATTTT	CASSREDRGSAIYF
TRBV7-2	TRBJ1-6	.	.	TGTGCCAGCAGCTTAAGGGCGCAGGATAATTCACCCCTCCACTTT	CASSLRAQDNSPLHF
TRBV7-2	TRBJ2-2	.	TRBD1	TGTGCCAGCAGCTTAGTAGGGCAGGGGGCGAACACCGGGGAGCTGTTTTTT	CASSLVGQGANTGELFF
TRBV11-3	TRBJ2-1	.	.	TGTGCCAGCAGGTTCGGAGGGACGGAGCAGTTCTTC	CASRFGGTEQFF
TRBV6-6	TRBJ1-2	.	.	TGTGCCAGCAGTTACAAGACAGAATATGGCTACACCTTC	CASSYKTEYGYTF
TRBV6-5	TRBJ2-7	.	TRBD2	TGTGCCAGCAGAGCTAGCGGGGGCGCAAACGGCGAGCAGTACTTC	CASRASGGANGEQYF
TRBV6-2/TRBV6-3	TRBJ1-2	.	.	TGTGCCAGCAGTCACCGGGACAACTATGGCTACACCTTC	CASSHRDNYGYTF
TRBV4-1	TRBJ1-2	.	.	TGCGCCAGCAGCCAAGGGGGGGCTCAGAGCTATGGCTACACCTTC	CASSQGGAQSYGYTF
TRBV6-5	TRBJ2-7	.	TRBD2	TGTGCCAGCAGTTACTCTAGCGGGGGGTCCTACGAGCAGTACTTC	CASSYSSGGSYEQYF
TRBV7-9	TRBJ2-7	.	.	TGTGCCAGCAGCTTCCCTTCAACCTACGAGCAGTACTTC	CASSFPSTYEQYF
TRBV6-4	TRBJ1-2	.	TRBD1	TGTGCCAGCAGTCGGGACAGTGGGTATGGCTACACCTTC	CASSRDSGYGYTF
TRBV6-5	TRBJ1-3	.	.	TGTGCCAGCAGTTCATACAAGACTGGAAACACCATATATTTT	CASSSYKTGNTIYF
TRBV7-9	TRBJ2-5	.	.	TGTGCCAGCAGCTCATACTTGGGGTGGAACAGAAAAGAGACCCAGTACTTC	CASSSYLGWNRKETQYF
TRBV4-2	TRBJ1-2	.	.	TGTGCCAGCAGCCAAGGGGTGGCTAACTATGGCTACACCTTC	CASSQGVANYGYTF
TRBV6-2/TRBV6-3	TRBJ2-6	.	.	TGTGCCAGCAGTCCCGTGGGCCCCTTCTCTGGGGCCAACGTCCTGACTTTC	CASSPVGPFSGANVLTF
TRBV7-7	TRBJ2-1	.	.	TGTGCTAGCAGCTTAGTGGGGGGCAATGAGCAGTTCTTC	CASSLVGGNEQFF
TRBV25-1	TRBJ2-1	.	.	TGTGCCAGCAGTGAAATCTTCGGGGGCTCCTACAATGAGCAGTTCTTC	CASSEIFGGSYNEQFF
TRBV12-5	TRBJ1-1	.	.	TGTGCTAGTGGTCCCCTTGACACTGAAGCTTTCTTT	CASGPLDTEAFF
TRBV10-3	TRBJ1-1	once	.	TGTGCCATCAGTGAGCCGAGGGGGGGCCGCACTGAAGCTTTCTTT	CAISEPRGGRTEAFF
TRBV20-1	TRBJ1-5	.	.	TGCAGTGCTAGTCCGGGACAAGGGTTAGTCGGTCAGCCCCAGCATTTT	CSASPGQGLVGQPQHF
TRBV14	TRBJ2-2	.	.	TGTGCCAGCAGCCAAAGGACACTGAACACCGGGGAGCTGTTTTTT	CASSQRTLNTGELFF
TRBV19	TRBJ2-1	.	TRBD2	TGTGCCAGTTCACGGACTAGCGGGGGGACCTACAATGAGCAGTTCTTC	CASSRTSGGTYNEQFF
TRBV12-3/TRBV12-4	TRBJ2-3	.	.	TGTGCCAGCACCGTAGCGAATACGCAGTATTTT	CASTVANTQYF
TRBV4-1	TRBJ1-6	once	.	TGCGCCAGCAGCCTGGCCTTTAGAGGAGATTTAGATAATTCACCCCTCCACTTT	CASSLAFRGDLDNSPLHF
TRBV15	TRBJ2-2	.	.	TGTGCCACCAGCAGAGGTGGGAACACCGGGGAGCTGTTTTTT	CATSRGGNTGELFF
TRBV6-5	TRBJ2-1	.	.	TGTGCCAGCAGAGGGGACTCCTACAATGAGCAGTTCTTC	CASRGDSYNEQFF
TRBV4-1	TRBJ1-2	.	.	TGCGCCAGCAGCCAAGATCTAAGGGCAGGGGTTGGCTACACCTTC	CASSQDLRAGVGYTF
TRBV7-8	TRBJ2-2	.	.	TGTGCCAGCAGCTCCCGGACGTGGGGGATTTCCGGGGAGCTGTTTTTT	CASSSRTWGISGELFF
TRBV3-1/TRBV3-2	TRBJ2-5	.	.	TGTGCCAGCAGCCATTTGAGGACCACGTTCGGGGAGACCCAGTACTTC	CASSHLRTTFGETQYF
TRBV12-3/TRBV12-4	TRBJ2-7	.	.	TGTGCCAGCAGTTTCACAGGGATCGGCGAGCAGTACTTC	CASSFTGIGEQYF
TRBV3-1/TRBV3-2	TRBJ2-3	.	.	TGTGCCAGCAGCCCTTCACTTAGCACAGATACGCAGTATTTT	CASSPSLSTDTQYF
TRBV18	TRBJ1-2	.	.	TGTGCCAGCTCACCATCTTTTCCGCCTGGACAAGGCTACACCTTC	CASSPSFPPGQGYTF
TRBV5-6	TRBJ2-1	.	.	TGTGCCAGCAGCTTGGGGACCCAGAAAATCCTCAGTCAGCAGTTCTTC	CASSLGTQKILSQQFF
TRBV5-6	TRBJ1-2	.	.	TGTGCCAGCAGCGAAACGGGACTGAGCTATGGCTACACCTTC	CASSETGLSYGYTF
TRBV9	TRBJ2-7	once	.	TGTGCCAGCAGCGTAGCTCTGGCGTCGCCCTACGAGCAGTACTTC	CASSVALASPYEQYF
TRBV4-3	TRBJ2-7	.	TRBD1	TGCGCCAGCAGCCAAAGGACAGGGTCCTACGAGCAGTACTTC	CASSQRTGSYEQYF
TRBV19	TRBJ1-1	.	TRBD1	TGTGCCAGTAGCGGACAGGGCTTCGGTGAAGCTTTCTTT	CASSGQGFGEAFF
TRBV7-2	TRBJ2-7	.	.	TGTGCCAGCAGCTTAGGGGACGAGCAGTACTTC	CASSLGDEQYF
TRBV9	TRBJ1-3	.	.	TGTGCCAGCAGCGCTGGGGGGGCGCAAAGCGCTGGAAACACCATATATTTT	CASSAGGAQSAGNTIYF
TRBV27	TRBJ2-1	once	TRBD2	TGTGCCAGCAGTGCTTCTAGCGGGTCGGGAAATGAGCAGTTCTTC	CASSASSGSGNEQFF
TRBV19	TRBJ1-2	.	.	TGTGCCGGTAAAGACAGAACTAACTATGGCTACACCTTC	CAGKDRTNYGYTF
TRBV9	TRBJ2-3	.	.	TGTGCCAGCAGCATTGGACCATCCCCCTCCACAGATACGCAGTATTTT	CASSIGPSPSTDTQYF